These 30 T cell receptor beta chains were all obtained from the same sample, sequenced in a study of tissue T cells after allogeneic stem cell transplantation. Libraries were prepared by immunoSEQ multiplex PCR; TCRdb keeps only in-frame clonotypes and omits some of them. Of roughly 50,000 clones listed, approximately 70% are singletons. Sequencing was carried out using sorted cells pooled from one or two spleens. These receptor sequences come from a pool of C57BL/6 mice in good health.

To note about this clone: Gene names follow the mouse nomenclature. The covered CDR3 bases are TGTGCCAGCAGCTTAGACGAAAGTCAAAACACCTTGTAC. It specifies CASSLDESQNTLY. The entire CDR3 protein reads CASSLDESQNTLYF. The chain is built from TRBV3 and TRBJ2-4; the D is unclear. The read halts 1 residue ahead of the CDR3 end, with the missing end drawn from the germline J gene. Germline loops: CDR1 SNHLY, CDR2 FYNGKV (reference sequence). V was pared by 1 base and J by 0 bases, with 5 bases between. The CDR3 is 14 amino acids.

About this clone: Gene and germline names: mouse. The sequence runs out 1 residue before the end of the CDR3; the remainder is reconstructed from the germline J gene. The chain joins TRBV15 to TRBJ2-5, with TRBD2 matching 7 bases. Germline V gives CDR1 SGHND, CDR2 FRSKSL. V shed 2 bases, J shed 5 bases, and the junction held 1 base outside the gene matches. The CDR3 runs 13 residues. The CDR3 protein is CASSLLGGDTQYF. The part of the CDR3 DNA that was read is TGTGCCAGCAGTTTATTGGGGGGAGACACCCAGTAC. Drawing the rest from reference TRBV15 and TRBJ2-5, the complete variable domain is DAGVTQTPRHEVAEKGQTIILKCEPVSGHNDLFWYRQTKIQGLELLSYFRSKSLMEDGGAFKDRFKAEMLNSSFSTLKIQPTEPKDSAVYLCASSLLGGDTQYFGPGTRLLVL.

On this clone itself: Mouse gene names and germline throughout. The observed sequence ends 1 residue before the CDR3 terminus, with the missing tail filled in from the germline J gene. This chain joins TRBV31 and TRBJ2-3, with D perhaps TRBD1 or TRBD2 (5 bases each). With 5 bases removed from V and 0 bases from J, the gap between germline ends came to 9 bases. The CDR3 consists of 13 residues. Germline V gene data show CDR1 as GKSSPN and CDR2 as SITVG. The chain's CDR3 is CAWGRDSAETLYF. CDR3 bases read: TGTGCCTGGGGCCGGGACAGTGCAGAAACGCTGTAT.

As for this clone: Gene names follow the mouse nomenclature. The read gets to within 1 residue of the CDR3 end, and the germline J gene fills in the rest. The chain joins TRBV26 to TRBJ1-4, with TRBD1 identical over 8 bases. CDR1 and CDR2 from the germline V gene are KGHPV and FQNQEV (reference sequence). The CDR3 is 15 residues long. Unmatched junction bases numbered 4, after V lost 0 bases and J lost 7 bases. CDR3 region: CASSLSAGGLERLFF. The sequenced CDR3 bases are TGTGCCAGCAGTCTGTCTGCAGGGGGCCTCGAAAGATTATTT.

Turning to this clone: The listed genes are named as in mouse. The CDR3 end falls 1 residue outside the read, so it is completed with the germline J gene. The rearrangement links TRBV13-2 to TRBJ2-5; TRBD2 might be the D (6 bases). The CDR3 loop spans 14 amino acids. Trimming removed 3 bases from V and 2 bases from J, with 10 bases in between. Germline V CDR1 and CDR2: NNHNN, SYGAGS (reference sequence). This CDR3 reads CASGGLGSQDTQYF. The CDR3 DNA, read in part, is TGTGCCAGCGGTGGGCTGGGGAGCCAAGACACCCAGTAC.

A note on this clone: Genes and germline are mouse. The CDR3 goes on 1 residue after the read ends, and that part is filled in from the germline J gene. J is TRBJ2-3 and V is TRBV19; TRBD1 aligns across 8 bases. Trimming took 4 bases from V and 6 from J; bases not matched to a gene: 7. CDR1 and CDR2 (germline): FNHDT, SITEND (reference sequence). This CDR3 spans 14 amino acids. The CDR3 sequence: CASSVPGGRETLYF. The CDR3 DNA, read in part, is TGTGCCAGCAGTGTCCCAGGGGGCAGGGAAACGCTGTAT.

This clone was picked up one time. Gene names are the mouse ones. Coverage ceases 1 residue before the CDR3 finishes, and the germline J gene fills in the end. The chain has TRBV13-2 and TRBJ1-2; TRBD1 agrees at 7 bases. V trimming: 1 base; J trimming: 3 bases; junction bases outside the gene matches: 3. From germline, CDR1 is NNHNN and CDR2 SYGAGS (reference sequence). The CDR3 has 14 residues. The DNA read from the CDR3 is TGTGCCAGCGGTGATCTCAGGGGGGACTCCGACTACACC. Translated, it gives CASGDLRGDSDYT. The whole CDR3 is CASGDLRGDSDYTF.

This clone was found a few times. Gene names are the mouse ones. The read halts 1 residue ahead of the CDR3 end, with the missing end drawn from the germline J gene. The gene calls are TRBV31 and TRBJ2-7; D not certain. This CDR3 comprises 12 residues. With 0 bases removed from V and 4 bases from J, the gap between germline ends came to 7 bases. Germline V gene sequence: CDR1 GKSSPN, CDR2 SITVG. CDR3 DNA, as far as it was read: TGTGCCTGGAGTCTGCGAGAATATGAACAGTAC. Protein: CAWSLREYEQY. The CDR3 reads in full as CAWSLREYEQYF.

Concerning this clone itself: Genes here carry mouse names. The read halts 1 residue ahead of the CDR3 end, with the missing end drawn from the germline J gene. This chain uses TRBV13-1 with TRBJ2-5; 13 bases are a match to TRBD2. CDR3 length: 17 amino acids. Trimming removed 3 bases from V and 2 bases from J; junction bases left unmatched: 6. Germline V gene sequence: CDR1 NSHNY, CDR2 SYGAGN. The CDR3 loop reads CASSVDWGGARQDTQYF. CDR3 DNA, as far as it was read: TGTGCCAGCAGTGTGGACTGGGGGGGCGCTCGCCAAGACACCCAGTAC.

Turning to this clone: Germline and genes: mouse. Read sequence stops 1 residue before the CDR3 end, and the germline J gene provides the missing end. This chain connects TRBV1 to TRBJ1-3; maybe TRBD1 (6 bases). There are 16 residues in the CDR3. CDR1 and CDR2 (germline): NSQYPW, LRSPGD (reference sequence). The V gene lost 5 bases and the J gene lost 0 bases, with 14 bases spanning the gap. The sequenced CDR3 bases are TGCACCTGCAGTACGGACAGATTAAATTCTGGAAATACGCTCTAT. It is translated as CTCSTDRLNSGNTLY. The CDR3 reads in full as CTCSTDRLNSGNTLYF.

A word on this clone: Any gene name here is a mouse gene name. The DNA ends 1 residue before the CDR3 does, and the rest of the CDR3 is filled in from the germline J gene. J is TRBJ1-1 and V is TRBV16; 7 nucleotides align to TRBD1. Looked up from germline, CDR1 is SGHSA and CDR2 is FRNQAP. The CDR3 runs 13 residues. Trimming took 6 bases from V and 4 from J; bases not matched to a gene: 5. CDR3 sequence reads: CASRPGGGTEVFF. CDR3 DNA, as far as it was read: TGTGCAAGCAGACCAGGGGGAGGCACAGAAGTCTTC.

This clone was picked up a small number of times. Here the gene names and germline are mouse. The read ends 1 residue before the CDR3 terminus; that terminus is restored from the germline J gene. This sequence joins TRBV12-1 and TRBJ2-7; 9 positions match TRBD2. Germline CDR1 SGHSN, CDR2 HYEKVE. The junction had 6 bases not matched to a gene; V was cut back by 0 bases and J by 4 bases. The CDR3 is 15 amino acids. The CDR3 sequence: CASSLDYGLGYEQYF. The part of the CDR3 DNA that was read is TGTGCCAGCTCTCTCGATTATGGACTGGGGTATGAACAGTAC.

Remarks on this clone: Genes here carry mouse names. The CDR3 is cut off 1 residue early in the read; its end comes from the germline J gene. This chain joins TRBV29 and TRBJ1-2, with D perhaps TRBD1 (6 bases). CDR3 size: 14 residues. Germline lookup yields CDR1 MSHET and CDR2 SYDVDS. Trimming cost V 0 bases and J 4 bases, with 9 bases left between them. CDR3 amino acids: CASSLSRGSSDYTF. Incomplete CDR3 DNA: TGTGCTAGCAGTTTATCGAGGGGGAGCTCCGACTACACC.

Comments on this clone: Gene names refer to mouse genes. The observed sequence ends 1 residue before the CDR3 terminus, with the missing tail filled in from the germline J gene. The chain employs TRBV5 and TRBJ2-2, with D possibly TRBD2 on 6 matching bases. V dropped 1 base and J dropped 0 bases, with 6 bases sitting between them. The CDR3 sequence is 15 residues long. From germline, CDR1 is LGHNA and CDR2 YNLKQL (reference sequence). CDR3 bases read: TGTGCCAGCAGCCAAGGGGGGGCAAACACCGGGCAGCTCTAC. This translates into CASSQGGANTGQLY. The full CDR3 protein reads CASSQGGANTGQLYF.

This clone has only one observation. Gene labels here are mouse ones. Read sequence stops 1 residue before the CDR3 end, and the germline J gene provides the missing end. The chain combines TRBV20 with TRBJ2-3, with TRBD2 matching over 11 bases. V lost 3 bases, J lost 3 bases, and 5 bases stayed unmatched. The CDR3 has 15 amino acids. From germline, CDR1 is GFQATS and CDR2 STVNSAI. The chain's CDR3 is CGARTGGARAETLYF. The CDR3 DNA, read in part, is TGTGGTGCTAGAACTGGGGGGGCGCGAGCAGAAACGCTGTAT.

Comment on this clone: Mouse gene names and germline throughout. Read sequence stops 1 residue before the CDR3 end, and the germline J gene provides the missing end. The chain has TRBV4 and TRBJ1-1; possible D gene TRBD1, 5 bases. CDR1 and CDR2 from the germline V gene are LGHDT and YNNKQL (reference sequence). The V gene lost 4 bases and the J gene lost 0 bases, with 9 bases spanning the gap. CDR3 length: 14 residues. CDR3 DNA, as far as it was read: TGTGCCAGCAGCTTGGGACGGTCAAACACAGAAGTCTTC. Its translation: CASSLGRSNTEVF. The entire CDR3 reads CASSLGRSNTEVFF. The full variable domain, with the rest looked up from reference TRBV4 and TRBJ1-1, is ETAVFQTPNYHVTQVGNEVSFNCKQTLGHDTMYWYKQDSKKLLKIMFSYNNKQLIVNETVPRRFSPQSSDKAHLNLRIKSVEPEDSAVYLCASSLGRSNTEVFFGKGTRLTVV.

This clone occurred once. Gene and germline names: mouse. The read terminates 1 residue before the CDR3 end, so the remaining end is supplied by the germline J gene. The chain has TRBV26 and TRBJ2-3; no firm D call. Germline-derived CDR1 and CDR2 are KGHPV and FQNQEV (reference sequence). Deletions cut 0 bases from V and 0 bases from J, with 10 bases between. There are 16 residues in the CDR3. Partial CDR3 DNA: TGTGCCAGCAGTCTGTCGATCAAACCTAGTGCAGAAACGCTGTAT. This gives the protein CASSLSIKPSAETLY. The full CDR3 reads CASSLSIKPSAETLYF.

This clone has a handful of counts. Gene names are mouse gene names. The read ends 1 residue early relative to the CDR3; the germline J gene fills the gap. This chain links TRBV3 with TRBJ2-7, with 9 bases lining up with TRBD2. Trimming cost V 2 bases and J 4 bases; bases outside gene matches: 3. CDR1 and CDR2 (germline): SNHLY, FYNGKV (reference sequence). The length of the CDR3 is 14 residues. The CDR3 loop is CASSLQDWGYEQYF. The sequenced CDR3 bases are TGTGCCAGCAGCTTACAGGACTGGGGATATGAACAGTAC.

Comment on this clone: The genes are named according to mouse. The read ends 1 residue shy of where the CDR3 ends; the end is completed using the germline J gene. This specimen includes other DNA sequences encoding the same CDR3. The V call is TRBV2, the J call TRBJ1-4; D gene ambiguous. Germline lookup yields CDR1 LGHNA and CDR2 YSYQKL. Between the trimmed V and J ends, which lost 0 bases and 5 bases, there was a span of 7 bases. The CDR3 runs 14 residues. The CDR3 DNA, read in part, is TGTGCCAGCAGCCAAGAGGGAGGGAACGAAAGATTATTT. This translates into CASSQEGGNERLF. The entire CDR3 protein is CASSQEGGNERLFF.

With respect to this clone: All gene names here are mouse names. The read terminates 1 residue ahead of where the CDR3 ends, so the germline J gene completes it. This chain links TRBV13-2 with TRBJ2-5; D remains ambiguous. Germline CDR1 NNHNN, CDR2 SYGAGS (reference sequence). This CDR3 spans 14 amino acids. V was shortened by 0 bases and J by 1 base, with 6 bases between the two germline ends. The CDR3 bases that were read are TGTGCCAGCGGTGATGTCGGGGACCAAGACACCCAGTAC. It yields the protein CASGDVGDQDTQY. In full, the CDR3 is CASGDVGDQDTQYF.

This clone was seen more than once but under ten times. Gene names and germline refer to mouse. The read terminates 1 residue before the CDR3 end, so the remaining end is supplied by the germline J gene. V and J are TRBV15 and TRBJ2-7; possibly TRBD1 for D (6 bases). V lost 3 bases and J lost 4, with 10 bases in between. The CDR3 is made up of 13 amino acids. The germline CDR1 and CDR2 sequences are SGHND and FRSKSL. CDR3 in amino acids: CASSLSGTYEQYF. CDR3 bases read: TGTGCCAGCAGTTTGTCCGGGACATATGAACAGTAC.

Notes on this clone: Germline and genes: mouse. The CDR3 goes on 1 residue after the read ends, and that part is filled in from the germline J gene. The chain recombines TRBV2 with TRBJ1-6; D not certain. TRBJ1-6 is labeled an ORF, and its function is uncertain. Germline CDR1 LGHNA, CDR2 YSYQKL. This CDR3 is built from 15 residues. Trimming left V 0 bases short and J 4 bases short, with 7 bases between. Partial CDR3 DNA: TGTGCCAGCAGCCAAGATTGGGGTTATAATTCGCCCCTCTAC. This sequence encodes CASSQDWGYNSPLY. Given in full, the CDR3 is CASSQDWGYNSPLYF.

A remark on this clone: Here the gene names and germline are mouse. The CDR3 goes on 1 residue after the read ends, and that part is filled in from the germline J gene. The rearrangement uses TRBV3 and TRBJ2-4; TRBD2 is a possible D gene (6 bases). Germline assignment: CDR1 SNHLY and CDR2 FYNGKV (reference sequence). The V end lost 3 bases, the J end lost 0 bases, and 10 bases lay between the germline ends. The CDR3 totals 15 residues. The part of the CDR3 DNA that was read is TGTGCCAGCAGCTTTTCTGGGGCTAGTCAAAACACCTTGTAC. Amino acid sequence: CASSFSGASQNTLY. The entire CDR3 sequence reads CASSFSGASQNTLYF.

Notes on this clone: Mouse germline and gene names are used. Read sequence stops 1 residue before the CDR3 end, and the germline J gene provides the missing end. The rearrangement joins TRBV19 to TRBJ2-7; 8 bases are shared with TRBD2. V lost 1 base, J lost 0 bases, and 3 bases stayed unmatched. This CDR3 spans 15 amino acids. The V gene's germline CDR1 is FNHDT and CDR2 SITEND (reference sequence). The DNA read from the CDR3 is TGTGCCAGCAGTATAATGGGGGGGAGCTCCTATGAACAGTAC. Protein sequence: CASSIMGGSSYEQY. In full, the CDR3 reads CASSIMGGSSYEQYF.

Turning to this clone: Gene names and germline match the mouse. The read terminates 1 residue before the CDR3 end, so the remaining end is supplied by the germline J gene. The chain couples TRBV3 to TRBJ2-3; 11 nucleotides align to TRBD2. The germline V gene encodes CDR1 SNHLY and CDR2 FYNGKV (reference sequence). Trimming at V came to 4 bases and at J to 1 base, leaving 4 bases not matched to a gene. The CDR3 is made up of 16 amino acids. This CDR3 is CASSSLLGGRAETLYF. The CDR3 bases that were read are TGTGCCAGCAGCTCCTTACTGGGGGGGCGTGCAGAAACGCTGTAT. Looking up the rest from reference TRBV3 and TRBJ2-3 gives the full variable domain: GPKVLQIPSHQIIDMGQMVTLNCDPVSNHLYFYWYKQILGQQMEFLVNFYNGKVMEKSKLFKDQFSVERPDGSYFTLKIQPTALEDSAVYFCASSSLLGGRAETLYFGSGTRLTVL.

As for this clone: The genes are named according to mouse. The read falls 1 residue short of the CDR3 end, and the missing part is taken from the germline J gene. The gene calls are TRBV16 and TRBJ2-2, with D possibly TRBD1 on 6 matching bases. Trimming shortened V by 5 bases and J by 0 bases, and 7 bases separated the two germline ends. The CDR3 extends over 14 amino acids. Per germline, CDR1 SGHSA and CDR2 FRNQAP. CDR3 DNA, as far as it was read: TGTGCAAGCAGCCGGACAGCAAACACCGGGCAGCTCTAC. The encoded protein is CASSRTANTGQLY. The CDR3 reads in full as CASSRTANTGQLYF.

The sample holds one count of this clone. The listed genes are named as in mouse. Partial CDR3 DNA: TGTGCTAGCAGTTTACAGGGTTTAGTCTATGAACAGTAC. Amino acids: CASSLQGLVYEQY. From start to end, the CDR3 is CASSLQGLVYEQYF. This rearrangement joins TRBV29 to TRBJ2-7, with D possibly matching TRBD1 (5 bases). The sequence runs out 1 residue before the end of the CDR3; the remainder is reconstructed from the germline J gene. V lost 2 bases to trimming and J lost 3 bases, with 11 bases between them. The CDR3 has 14 amino acids. Germline CDR1 reads MSHET; CDR2 reads SYDVDS.

This clone was picked up a small number of times. These gene names are mouse names. The CDR3 extends 1 residue past the end of the read, so its final part is completed from the germline J gene. The chain carries TRBV19 and TRBJ2-7, with 11 nucleotides matching TRBD2. Per the germline V gene, CDR1 is FNHDT and CDR2 is SITEND (reference sequence). After removal of 5 bases from V and 3 bases from J, the junction contained 4 bases not matched to a gene. This CDR3 has 14 residues. The sequenced CDR3 bases are TGTGCCAGCAGCACGGGACTGGGGGTCTATGAACAGTAC. Its translation: CASSTGLGVYEQY. The whole CDR3 reads CASSTGLGVYEQYF.

A few counts support this clone. Genes and germline are mouse. The CDR3 is cut off 1 residue early in the read; its end comes from the germline J gene. V is TRBV4 and J is TRBJ2-7, with 12 bases matching TRBD1. Looked up from germline, CDR1 is LGHDT and CDR2 is YNNKQL (reference sequence). The CDR3 length is 13 residues. The V gene end was trimmed by 5 bases and the J gene end by 7 bases; junction bases not matched to a gene: 3. CDR3 DNA (partial): TGTGCCAGCAGCCCGGGACAGGGGGCGGAACAGTAC. This translates into CASSPGQGAEQY. The CDR3 as a whole reads CASSPGQGAEQYF.

Note on this clone: Gene names and germline refer to mouse. Sequencing ends 1 residue short of the CDR3 end; the germline J gene provides the rest. The chain recombines TRBV26 with TRBJ2-7, with 11 bases lining up with TRBD2. Germline lookup yields CDR1 KGHPV and CDR2 FQNQEV (reference sequence). Trimming at V came to 4 bases and at J to 2 bases, leaving 1 base not matched to a gene. There are 14 residues in the CDR3. The covered CDR3 bases are TGTGCCAGCAGTCGACTGGGGGGGGCCTATGAACAGTAC. This gives the protein CASSRLGGAYEQY. The whole CDR3 protein reads CASSRLGGAYEQYF.